This T cell receptor (beta chain) was recorded in a study of HIV-infected patients and healthy controls. From the 5' RACE reads, TCRdb called clonotypes with MiXCR, one entry per CDR3 protein. Among tens of thousands of distinct CDR3 sequences listed, 15% to 20% were seen once. This clonotype was counted at least ten times. J lost 9 bases, V lost 2 bases, and 6 bases had no gene match. This CDR3 region has 14 residues. Germline-derived CDR1 and CDR2 are SGHTA and FQGNSA. The sequencing input was CD4+ T cells from blood. This clonotype originated in a human donor in good health. The V call is TRBV7-2, the J call TRBJ2-1, with 8 bases identical to TRBD2. The CDR3 sequence: CASSLIAGGSEQFF. CDR3 sequence (DNA): TGTGCCAGCAGCTTAATCGCGGGGGGATCTGAGCAGTTCTTC.